The subject of this entry is one T cell receptor beta chain. Its antigen is currently not known. No clone much larger than this one lies a single base away; base qualities are absent. The time point label here, explained by the study, means: persistent/refractory GD, antithyroid drugs over 5 years with positive TRAb. For both TCR sequencing and RNA sequencing, RNA was extracted from PBMCs in TRIzol. Graves' disease was diagnosed according to American Thyroid Association guidelines. Patients for the study were recruited at an endocrinology department in Xi'an, China. From each patient, about 8.9 milliliters of peripheral blood was collected into an EDTA anticoagulant tube. Ficoll Paque Plus density gradient separation was used to isolate PBMCs, and no further T cell sorting was performed. An Agilent 2100 Bioanalyzer and agarose gel were used to check RNA quality, and a NanoDrop 2000 was used to measure RNA concentration.

The library was produced with multiplex PCR. This sample was sequenced with an Illumina HiSeq 4000. iRepertoire HTBI primers and Arm-PCR amplification of CDR3 regions were used to construct TCR beta libraries. PCR products were gel purified before sequencing. In the original analysis: Across samples, roughly 60 TRBV and 13 to 15 TRBJ segments were identified and used for gene usage analysis of CDR3 amino acid clonotypes. COPE and FqMerger were used to merge filtered high-quality paired reads into contigs. BLAST was used to align contigs to the IMGT TRBV, TRBD and TRBJ reference genes, and CDR3 was defined following IMGT. Clonotypes above 0.1% frequency were classified as highly expanded clones. Shannon entropy served as the measure of repertoire diversity, while the Gini coefficient captured V-J evenness. A clonotype was considered public if more than one individual shared it. Starting from the raw public reads, TCRdb applied fastp trimming at Q25, assembled clones with MiXCR and retained in-frame beta chains. One record per CDR3 amino acid sequence lists the most common genes and DNA. Here the V and J calls rest on TCRdb's processing, not on the authors' analysis. The sample yields approximately 690,000 distinct CDR3 sequences; 30% were counted once. The top ten constitute 40% to 55% of the sample.

From cysteine to phenylalanine, the CDR3 is 14 amino acids long. Only the CDR3 part of the read is kept: 42 bases, read in frame from the first base. For CDR1 and CDR2, the germline V gene lists MDHEN and SYDVKM. Trimming costs V 5 bases and J 4 bases, and their ends lie 14 bases apart. This sample was taken from a study of regulatory T cells in long-lasting Graves disease (TCRdb year 2021). About the investigation overall: Persistent Graves' disease was defined as antithyroid drug treatment for over 5 years with persistently positive TSH receptor autoantibodies. Peripheral blood TCR sequencing and RNA sequencing compared persistent Graves' disease patients with newly diagnosed Graves' disease patients. The study was registered as a clinical trial and conducted in China. A total of some 35 samples underwent TCR sequencing, from some 13 patients with persistent Graves' disease and about 20 patients with newly diagnosed Graves' disease. On average, persistent Graves' disease patients in the clinical cohort had been on antithyroid drugs for approximately 10 years.

General findings and caveats noted by the study authors: Peripheral blood alone was examined, since thyroid tissue, which constituted the primary lesion, could not be accessed. Sequencing and analysis were restricted to the TCR beta chain. Persistent Graves' disease patients showed lower TCR Shannon entropy and fewer highly expanded clones than newly diagnosed patients, suggesting clonal expansion. More public clonotypes were shared among persistent patients (roughly 2,700) than among newly diagnosed patients (approximately 930). As a limitation, the authors acknowledged that the small sample size may reduce accuracy. Persistent disease showed preferential use of TRBV28, TRBJ1-2 and TRBJ2-5, whereas newly diagnosed disease favored TRBV20-1 and TRBJ2-1.

The sequencing used peripheral blood mononuclear cells (PBMCs), collected when the disease was refractory, from a patient treated with antithyroid drugs. The sequence links TRBV28 to TRBJ1-2; no D gene is confidently identified. This TCR came from a female donor with Graves disease. In nucleotides, the sequence is TGTGCCAGCAGTCGGAACTCCGTACTCTATGGCTACACCTTC. Its translation is CASSRNSVLYGYTF.